This TCR beta chain stems from a study of blood T cell repertoires in COVID-19. Across the whole study: Samples representing acute and convalescent COVID-19 were sourced from the United States, Italy and Spain.

V lost 7 bases, J lost 2 bases, and 9 bases stayed unmatched. CDR1 and CDR2 (germline): MNHEY, SVGAGI. This CDR3 has 15 amino acids. Authors' methods: Counts of nucleated cells, estimated from reference gene primer amplification, were obtained. Clones were sequenced by immunoSEQ multiplex PCR, and TCRdb holds only the in-frame ones, with some missing. V and J calls and clone size come straight from that table; D and trimming were deduced from the DNA. The data hold tens of thousands of clones, with around 89% observed a single time. The material sequenced was peripheral blood. This sequence was found in a human donor in a cohort sampled during active COVID-19. The chain has TRBV6-5 and TRBJ2-3; the match to TRBD1 covers 7 bases. As DNA, the CDR3 is TGTGCCAGCAACGCGCACAGGGGTCCCACAGATACGCAGTATTTT. Residues: CASNAHRGPTDTQYF.